This TCR beta chain was obtained from a study of blood T cell repertoires in COVID-19. About the research overall: PBMCs, B-cell-depleted T cells, or T cells were the source of the cDNA or gDNA that made up the material.

The CDR3 runs to 16 residues. CDR1 and CDR2 (germline): SGHRS, YFSETQ. The V segment lost 3 bases and the J segment 0 bases; nucleotides outside the gene matches: 4. In the original workflow: The assay estimated nucleated cells by amplifying reference gene primers. Assay used: immunoSEQ multiplex PCR; TCRdb lists only in-frame clones, some missing. The D gene and trimming were derived from the DNA, and the V and J assignments and clone size from that table. In the table there are over 80,000 clones, about 88% of which are singletons. The origin of this receptor is a man in his forties or fifties with acute or convalescent COVID-19. This chain links TRBV5-1 with TRBJ2-2; TRBD2 matches at 8 bases. The sequenced sample consisted of peripheral blood. The CDR3 loop is CASSSGGTTNTGELFF. In nucleotides, the CDR3 is TGCGCCAGCAGCTCGGGGGGGACTACGAACACCGGGGAGCTGTTTTTT.